This T cell receptor (beta chain) was found in a study of CD8 T cells in ankylosing spondylitis. Trimming left V 0 bases short and J 0 bases short, with 10 bases between. CDR3 size: 16 residues. Germline V gives CDR1 SGHDT, CDR2 YYEEEE. By quantitative 5'-RACE with molecular barcodes, the TCR beta libraries were made. TCRdb re-called the 5' RACE reads with MiXCR, one entry per CDR3 protein. The top ten clones hold 0.89% of a sample with 470,000 or so distinct CDR3 sequences, more than 25% of them seen once. The study's findings and limits: Disease-linked clones displayed a CD8+ phenotype and appeared relatively rarely in peripheral blood. Characteristic, it appeared, of ankylosing spondylitis blood was a TCR beta motif of 7 or 8 highly homologous variants.

This clonotype was counted between two and nine times. The antigen remains undetermined. Material: blood, either unsorted or a sorted T cell fraction (not recorded which). This rearrangement joins TRBV5-6 to TRBJ1-5; no clear D. The origin of this receptor is a male donor with ankylosing spondylitis. The CDR3 DNA reads TGTGCCAGCAGCTTGGGTCGACTGTATAGCAATCAGCCCCAGCATTTT. It specifies CASSLGRLYSNQPQHF.